Below are 8 T cell receptor beta chains sequenced from a single sample in a study of blood T cell repertoires in COVID-19. Generated by immunoSEQ multiplex PCR, the TCRdb table keeps only in-frame clones and is missing some. The sample includes about 350,000 clones, 87% seen only once; the top ten take about 5.2%. Material: PBMCs or T cells enriched from blood (not recorded which). These TCRs come from a woman aged 30 to 39 who had recovered from COVID-19.

This sequence joins TRBV28 and TRBJ2-1; possible D gene TRBD2, 5 bases. Trimming took 5 bases from V and 0 from J, leaving 11 bases between them. Germline CDR1 and CDR2: MDHEN and SYDVKM. This CDR3 spans 15 amino acids. The CDR3 sequence is CASSGQGSSYNEQFF. The CDR3 nucleotides are TGTGCCAGCAGTGGCCAAGGGAGCTCCTACAATGAGCAGTTCTTC. Full variable domain (rest looked up from reference TRBV28 and TRBJ2-1): DVKVTQSSRYLVKRTGEKVFLECVQDMDHENMFWYRQDPGLGLRLIYFSYDVKMKEKGDIPEGYSVSREKKERFSLILESASTNQTSMYLCASSGQGSSYNEQFFGPGTRLTVL.

The chain recombines TRBV6-5 with TRBJ1-5, with D perhaps matching TRBD1 (6 bases). Trimming took 9 bases from V and 6 from J, leaving 15 bases between them. Germline loops: CDR1 MNHEY, CDR2 SVGAGI. CDR3 length equals 13 residues. CDR3 sequence: CASKQGKGQPQHF. CDR3 sequence (DNA): TGTGCCAGTAAACAGGGAAAAGGTCAGCCCCAGCATTTT.

This clone was counted many times. As DNA, the CDR3 is TGCGCCAGCAGCGGATGGCCAGGGGAAACCGGGGAGCTGTTTTTT. Amino acids: CASSGWPGETGELFF. V is TRBV5-1 and J is TRBJ2-2; tentative D call: TRBD1 (6 bases). The CDR3 extends over 15 amino acids. V lost 4 bases, J lost 5 bases, and 15 bases lay in between. Per the germline V gene, CDR1 is SGHRS and CDR2 is YFSETQ.

The rearrangement links TRBV19 to TRBJ1-6, with 10 bases lining up with TRBD1. CDR1 is LNHDA, CDR2 SQIVND, per germline (reference sequence). The CDR3 loop spans 16 amino acids. Trimming removed 5 bases from V and 5 bases from J; junction bases left unmatched: 6. This CDR3 is CASSVSGTGDNSPLHF. For the CDR3, the DNA is TGTGCCAGTAGTGTCTCCGGGACAGGGGATAATTCACCCCTCCACTTT.

This clone has a single count. The same CDR3 is also encoded by other DNA sequences in this sample. The genes are TRBV5-1 and TRBJ1-2; D remains ambiguous. The V end was cut by 0 bases, the J end by 4 bases, with 7 bases between. The germline V gene encodes CDR1 SGHRS and CDR2 YFSETQ. The CDR3 length is 13 residues. This CDR3 reads CASSLGEGYGYTF. The CDR3 DNA follows: TGCGCCAGCAGCTTGGGGGAGGGCTATGGCTACACCTTC.

The chain couples TRBV28 to TRBJ1-5, with unresolved D. The CDR3 covers 16 residues. Germline CDR1 reads MDHEN; CDR2 reads SYDVKM. With 2 bases removed from V and 0 bases from J, the gap between germline ends came to 11 bases. The CDR3 here is CASSLKRSYSNQPQHF. DNA for the CDR3: TGTGCCAGCAGTTTAAAGAGGAGTTATAGCAATCAGCCCCAGCATTTT.

The chain links TRBV27 to TRBJ2-7, with 12 bases aligning to TRBD2. V shed 5 bases, J shed 2 bases, and the junction held 7 bases outside the gene matches. The germline gives CDR1 MNHEY, CDR2 SMNVEV (reference sequence). This CDR3 comprises 16 residues. In DNA form, the CDR3 reads TGTGCCAGCAGTCCCTCACTAGCGGGGGGAACCTACGAGCAGTACTTC. The encoded protein is CASSPSLAGGTYEQYF.

The V gene is TRBV7-9, the J gene TRBJ1-6, with D uncertain. Looked up from germline, CDR1 is SEHNR and CDR2 is FQNEAQ (reference sequence). Trimming shortened V by 2 bases and J by 7 bases, and 9 bases separated the two germline ends. The CDR3 totals 14 residues. DNA of the CDR3: TGTGCCAGCAGCTTATGGAGGGAGAATTCACCCCTCCACTTT. Protein product: CASSLWRENSPLHF.